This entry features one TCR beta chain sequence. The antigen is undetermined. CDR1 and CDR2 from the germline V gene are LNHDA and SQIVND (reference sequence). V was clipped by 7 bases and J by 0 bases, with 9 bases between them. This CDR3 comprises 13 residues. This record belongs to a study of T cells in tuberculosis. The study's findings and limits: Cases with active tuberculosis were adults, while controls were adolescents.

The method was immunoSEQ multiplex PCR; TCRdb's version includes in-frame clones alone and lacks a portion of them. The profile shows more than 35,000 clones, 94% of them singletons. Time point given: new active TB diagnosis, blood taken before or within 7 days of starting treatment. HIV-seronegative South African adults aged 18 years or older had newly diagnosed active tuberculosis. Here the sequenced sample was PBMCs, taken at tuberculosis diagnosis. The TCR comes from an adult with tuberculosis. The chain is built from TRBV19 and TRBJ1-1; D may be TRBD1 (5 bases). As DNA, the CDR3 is TGTGCCAGTACAACAGGTCTGAACACTGAAGCTTTCTTT. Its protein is CASTTGLNTEAFF.